The TCR beta chain described here comes from a study of T cells expressing NK-cell markers (dated by TCRdb to the early 2020s). At the level of the whole study: TCR beta-chain repertoires were profiled in sorted CD3+CD56+NKG2C+, CD3+CD56+NKG2C- and CD3+CD56-NKG2C+ T-cell subsets from several donors. All eight donors whose samples were sequenced were randomly selected healthy volunteers, three of them men and five women. The libraries were sequenced on Illumina HiSeq 2000/2500, MiSeq or NextSeq, producing 2 x 150 bp reads. Among the eight sequenced donors, only one was HCMV-seronegative, while the other seven were HCMV-seropositive. What the research found in general, with its limitations: In a handful of donors, the dominant CD3+CD56+NKG2C+ clonotypes were among the top 10 CD8+ clonotypes and accounted for about 1.0-7.5% of CD8+ T cells. Those dominant clonotypes were again the most abundant among CD3+CD56-NKG2C+ cells in a handful of donors, at roughly 28.3-65%. Whether the expanded NKG2C-expressing T cell clones were specific for HCMV antigens remained unclear.

Sequenced using an Illumina HiSeq 2000. The TCR beta cDNA libraries were made using 5'RACE template switching, a step that added both a universal primer site and unique molecular identifiers. cDNA synthesis was primed from the TCR beta constant segment, followed by two successive PCR amplification steps. In the original analysis: MIGEC was used to demultiplex reads and group reads by UMI, and MiTCR was used to assemble and quantify clonotypes. Only TCR cDNA sequences supported by at least two reads were kept to exclude erroneous sequences. The tcR package was used for downstream repertoire analysis, and clonotypes were matched across fractions by CDR3 nucleotide sequence plus V segment. VDJmatch was used to annotate antigen specificity against VDJdb, with one amino acid substitution allowed in CDR3. The reads, reprocessed by TCRdb, yield one row per CDR3 protein sequence and no DNA. The V and J calls here are based on TCRdb, not the publication. This specimen's table enumerates 350,000 to 400,000 distinct CDR3 sequences. The ten biggest clones cover around 10% of the sample.

To note about this clonotype: The antigen this receptor binds is unknown.

To determine HCMV serostatus, a commercial ELISA kit was used to detect HCMV-specific IgG in serum. Ficoll density gradient centrifugation was used to isolate peripheral blood mononuclear cells from blood. The material sequenced was blood T cells: a sorted CD56 or NKG2C T cell subset, CD4+ or CD8+ T cells, or bulk PBMC T cells (not recorded which). This TCR came from a woman aged 45-60 years in good health. Donor details come from another sample of the same person, matched by shared clones.

The CDR3 reads CASSFGPGQGAGEQFF. In this chain, TRBV12-3 or TRBV12-4 is recombined with TRBJ2-1; TCRdb lists TRBD1, though no DNA is available to test this call. The CDR3 sequence holds 16 residues, the cysteine and phenylalanine included. The nucleotide record is missing.